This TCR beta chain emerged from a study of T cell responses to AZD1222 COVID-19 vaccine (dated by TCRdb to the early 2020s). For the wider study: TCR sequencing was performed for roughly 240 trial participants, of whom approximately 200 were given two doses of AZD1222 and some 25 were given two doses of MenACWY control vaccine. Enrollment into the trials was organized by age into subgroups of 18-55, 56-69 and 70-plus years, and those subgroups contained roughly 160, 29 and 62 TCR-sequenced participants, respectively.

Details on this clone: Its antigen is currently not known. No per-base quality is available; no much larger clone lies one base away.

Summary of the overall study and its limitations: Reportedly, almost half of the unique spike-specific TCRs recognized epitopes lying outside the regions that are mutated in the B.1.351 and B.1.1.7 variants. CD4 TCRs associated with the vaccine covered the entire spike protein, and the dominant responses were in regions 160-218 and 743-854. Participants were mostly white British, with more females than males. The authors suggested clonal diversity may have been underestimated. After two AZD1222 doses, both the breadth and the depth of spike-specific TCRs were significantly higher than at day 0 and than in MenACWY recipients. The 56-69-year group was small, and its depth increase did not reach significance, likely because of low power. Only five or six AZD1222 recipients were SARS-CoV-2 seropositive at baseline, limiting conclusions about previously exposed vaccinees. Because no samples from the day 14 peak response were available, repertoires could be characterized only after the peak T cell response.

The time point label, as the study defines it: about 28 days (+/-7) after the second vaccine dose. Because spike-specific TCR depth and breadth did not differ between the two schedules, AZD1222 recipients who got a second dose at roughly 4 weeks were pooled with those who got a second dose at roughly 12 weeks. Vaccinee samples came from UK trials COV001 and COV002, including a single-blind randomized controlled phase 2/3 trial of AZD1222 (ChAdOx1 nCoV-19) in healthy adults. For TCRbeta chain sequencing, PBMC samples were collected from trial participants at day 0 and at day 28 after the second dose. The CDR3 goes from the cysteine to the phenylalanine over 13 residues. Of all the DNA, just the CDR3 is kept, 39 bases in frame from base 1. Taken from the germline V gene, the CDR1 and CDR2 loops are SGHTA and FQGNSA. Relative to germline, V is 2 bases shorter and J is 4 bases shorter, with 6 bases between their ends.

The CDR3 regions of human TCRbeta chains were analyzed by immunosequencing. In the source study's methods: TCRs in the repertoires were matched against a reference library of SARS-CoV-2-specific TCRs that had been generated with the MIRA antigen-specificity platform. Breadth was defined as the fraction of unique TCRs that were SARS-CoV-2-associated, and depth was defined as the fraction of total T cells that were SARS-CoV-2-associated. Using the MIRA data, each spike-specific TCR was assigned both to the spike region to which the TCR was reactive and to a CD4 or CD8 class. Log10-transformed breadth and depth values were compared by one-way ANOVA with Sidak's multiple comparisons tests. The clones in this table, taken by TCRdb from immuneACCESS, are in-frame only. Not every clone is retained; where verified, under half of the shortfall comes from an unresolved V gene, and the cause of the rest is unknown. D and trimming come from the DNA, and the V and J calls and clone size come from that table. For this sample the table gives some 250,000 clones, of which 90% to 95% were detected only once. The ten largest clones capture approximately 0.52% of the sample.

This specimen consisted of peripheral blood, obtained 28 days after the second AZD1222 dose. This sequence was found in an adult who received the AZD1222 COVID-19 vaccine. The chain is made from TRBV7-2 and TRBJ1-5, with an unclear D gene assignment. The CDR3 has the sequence CASSLTINQPQHF. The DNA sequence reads TGTGCCAGCAGCTTAACCATAAATCAGCCCCAGCATTTT.